A selection of T cell receptor beta chains follows, all from one sample in a study of identical twins. TCRdb re-called the 5' RACE reads with MiXCR, one entry per CDR3 protein. Of around 250,000 distinct CDR3 sequences listed, roughly 7% are singletons. These sequences were also reported in another study, on yellow fever vaccine responses in identical twins.

The specimen was memory (CD45RO+) T cells sorted from blood. The receptors originated from a woman younger than 35 in good health. CDR3s include the opening cysteine and the closing phenylalanine or tryptophan. The D gene is left open where the match is weak. The size entry is marked missing in some rows and otherwise reads once, few, many or a size class.

TRBD1,17,TRBJ1-5,.,TRBV27,TGTGCCAGCAGTCGCTCGACAGGGTTTGGTAGCAATCAGCCCCAGCATTTT,CASSRSTGFGSNQPQHF
.,11,TRBJ2-1,many,TRBV12-3/TRBV12-4,TGTGCCAGCAGAGACCGTCTTGAGCAGTTCTTC,CASRDRLEQFF
TRBD1,15,TRBJ2-3,few,TRBV9,TGTGCCAGCAGCGTTGAGGGGGCGTACACAGATACGCAGTATTTT,CASSVEGAYTDTQYF
.,14,TRBJ2-1,few,TRBV7-3,TGTGCCAGCAGCCCCGCTGGCGGCGGGACTGAGCAGTTCTTC,CASSPAGGGTEQFF
.,16,TRBJ2-1,many,TRBV24-1,TGTGCCACCAGTGATCCTTGGCGGGATGGTTACAATGAGCAGTTCTTC,CATSDPWRDGYNEQFF
.,13,TRBJ1-5,many,TRBV3-1,TGTGCCAGCAGCTTCCGCTTTAGTCAGCCCCAGCATTTT,CASSFRFSQPQHF
TRBD1,16,TRBJ2-2,many,TRBV24-1,TGTGCCACCAGTGATCCGGGACAGGGGGAAACCGGGGAGCTGTTTTTT,CATSDPGQGETGELFF
.,12,TRBJ1-2,many,TRBV3-1,TGTGCCAGCAGCCAAACAGGTCTCGGCTACACCTTC,CASSQTGLGYTF
.,17,TRBJ1-6,few,TRBV3-1,TGTGCCAGCAGCCACGGGGGTGGAGGGGGACCTAATTCACCCCTCCACTTT,CASSHGGGGGPNSPLHF
TRBD2,16,TRBJ2-2,many,TRBV11-3,TGTGCCAGCAGCTTACGGTCTAGCGGGACACCCGGGGAGCTGTTTTTT,CASSLRSSGTPGELFF
.,16,TRBJ2-3,.,TRBV12-3/TRBV12-4,TGTGCCAGCAGTTTCCTCGGGCGGATTAGCACAGATACGCAGTATTTT,CASSFLGRISTDTQYF
.,11,TRBJ1-2,few,TRBV29-1,TGCAGCGTTGAGGGACGGAGTAGCTACACCTTC,CSVEGRSSYTF
.,13,TRBJ2-2,few,TRBV27,TGTGCCAGCACTACAACCGGGGACGGGGAGCTGTTTTTT,CASTTTGDGELFF